This T cell receptor beta chain emerged from a study of naive and memory T cell subsets. Blood and skin TCR RNA was reverse transcribed with alpha and beta constant primers. One entry per CDR3 protein results from TCRdb running MiXCR on the UMI-ligation and nested PCR reads. The sample records around 18,000 distinct CDR3 sequences, 8% to 10% being singletons. Germline V gives CDR1 SQVTM, CDR2 ANQGSEA. V dropped 4 bases and J dropped 6 bases, with 15 bases sitting between them. The CDR3 totals 14 residues. By sample share, this clonotype is medium-sized (0.01 to 0.1%). Treatment: skin biopsy from PPD injection site in Mantoux-positive individual. Unsorted total RNA, roughly 1 to 1,100 ng, was DNase treated before reverse transcription. A UMI-containing oligonucleotide was joined by 3' ligation to the TCR cDNA template.

The receptor was isolated from an adult in good health. The sample consisted of skin, taken from a tuberculin skin test site. V usage is TRBV29-1 and J usage is TRBJ2-2, with TRBD1 as a possible D gene (6 bases). The CDR3, as DNA: TGCAGCGTTGTTCTAGGGGGTCGTCCCGGGGAGCTGTTTTTT. Protein sequence: CSVVLGGRPGELFF.